The count of the clone carrying this T cell receptor beta chain is one. As for time point: peripheral blood 6 weeks after treatment start. The number of samples from each patient was between 1 and 8, taken pretreatment and on-treatment. Germline V gene data show CDR1 as SGDLS and CDR2 as YYNGEE. The CDR3 has 16 amino acids. The V end lost 0 bases, the J end lost 0 bases, and 10 bases lay between the germline ends. This entry is derived from a study of PD-L1 blockade in urothelial cancer. Study summary: Patients went on atezolizumab in about 2014, receiving 1,200 mg intravenously every 3 weeks. Timepoints chosen for blood analysis were 3 weeks (second dose) and 6 weeks after treatment start.

TCR analog templates of synthetic origin were spiked into each PCR. Sequencing was performed with immunoSEQ multiplex PCR; in TCRdb, only in-frame clones are kept and a portion is missing. The sample consists of 75,000 to 100,000 clones, over 80% of them appearing once. This specimen consisted of PBMCs, obtained around atezolizumab (anti-PD-L1) treatment. The sequence came from a man aged 65-85 years with urothelial cancer. V gene TRBV9 combines with J gene TRBJ2-4, with D possibly matching TRBD1 (6 bases). The chain's CDR3 is CASSVAMTGAKNIQYF. In nucleotides, the CDR3 is TGTGCCAGCAGCGTAGCTATGACAGGAGCCAAAAACATTCAGTACTTC.